This T cell receptor beta chain was obtained from a study of monozygotic twins with inflammatory bowel disease. Whole blood, unsorted for T cells, was the source of total RNA. The authors ran two nested PCRs of around 15 and 10 cycles on TCRalpha and TCRbeta cDNA. TCRdb re-called the 5' RACE reads; every CDR3 protein appears as one record, without DNA. Recorded for this sample: more than 120,000 distinct CDR3 sequences. About this clonotype itself: Its antigen is undetermined.

Notes on the study in general: Researchers were unable to tell different T cell subtypes apart.

CDR1 and CDR2 from the germline V gene are KGHSH and LQKENI. This CDR3 has 15 amino acids. The specimen was blood. V and J are TRBV18 and TRBJ1-6; no DNA is available, so the TRBD1 call from TCRdb remains unchecked. The source is a human donor with ulcerative colitis or Crohn's disease, or a healthy co-twin of an affected twin (not recorded which). The CDR3 spells CASSPSQGRDSPLHF. Full variable domain (remainder filled in from reference TRBV18 and TRBJ1-6): NAGVMQNPRHLVRRRGQEARLRCSPMKGHSHVYWYRQLPEEGLKFMVYLQKENIIDESGMPKERFSAEFPKEGPSILRIQQVVRGDSAAYFCASSPSQGRDSPLHFGNGTRLTVT.